The 18 T cell receptor beta chains in this list originate from one sample, sequenced in a study of Graves' ophthalmopathy and Graves' hyperthyroidism. Transcripts of RNA were the source for amplifying TCR beta CDR3 regions. The first-round RT-PCR employed HTBI primers together with the Qiagen OneStep RT-PCR kit. A multiplex PCR was then performed as the second round. TCRdb called the multiplex PCR reads again in MiXCR, with one record for every CDR3 protein. Of some 1.1 million distinct CDR3 sequences listed, about two fifths are singletons. Sample: peripheral blood or thyroid tissue (not recorded which). These receptors came from an adult man with Graves' hyperthyroidism.

For this clonotype: A clone one base away is much larger, so this may be a read error. Given the absence of the conserved phenylalanine or tryptophan at the CDR3 end, a read error is likely. The chain uses TRBV9 and TRBJ1-2; D is uncertain. Germline CDR1 reads SGDLS; CDR2 reads YYNGEE. The CDR3 has 14 amino acids. V lost 8 bases to trimming and J lost 4 bases, with 18 bases between them. CDR3 in amino acids: CASRLEETGYGYTL. For the CDR3, the DNA is TGTGCCAGTCGTTTGGAGGAGACGGGCTATGGCTACACCCTC.

This clonotype was detected ten times or more. V usage is TRBV20-1 and J usage is TRBJ2-2; TRBD2 might be the D (6 bases). The germline CDR1 and CDR2 sequences are DFQATT and SNEGSKA (reference sequence). V lost 1 base to trimming and J lost 4 bases, with 16 bases between them. The length of the CDR3 is 16 residues. The CDR3 DNA reads as TGCAGTGCTAGAGTCCGGGGGTTCGGTAGCACCGGGGAGCTGTTTTTT. Translation gives CSARVRGFGSTGELFF.

This clonotype was detected ten times or more. J is TRBJ2-5 and V is TRBV7-9; 7 bases align to TRBD1. V shed 5 bases and J 7 bases; nucleotides not matched to a gene: 10. The CDR3 extends over 14 amino acids. Germline V lookup: CDR1 SEHNR, CDR2 FQNEAQ (reference sequence). DNA of the CDR3: TGTGCCAGCAGCACCACAGGGGTTGGGGCGACCCAGTACTTC. It yields the protein CASSTTGVGATQYF.

There are many counts of this clonotype. The V and J genes are TRBV20-1 and TRBJ2-7; 8 bases map to TRBD2. Germline values: CDR1 DFQATT, CDR2 SNEGSKA (reference sequence). V trimming: 5 bases; J trimming: 2 bases; junction bases outside the gene matches: 14. The CDR3 is 16 residues long. CDR3: CSAPPGRATPAYEQYF. In DNA, the CDR3 is TGCAGTGCTCCCCCCGGGAGGGCCACGCCTGCCTACGAGCAGTACTTC.

This clonotype was seen a handful of times. The J gene is TRBJ2-2, the V gene TRBV9, with D possibly matching TRBD2 (5 bases). Trimming removed 4 bases from V and 0 bases from J, with 10 bases in between. The CDR3 runs to 15 residues. Germline V gene lookup returns CDR1 SGDLS and CDR2 YYNGEE. The CDR3 bases are TGTGCCAGCAGCCAGACTATTACGAACACCGGGGAGCTGTTTTTT. Translating it yields CASSQTITNTGELFF. The full variable domain, its missing parts supplied by reference TRBV9 and TRBJ2-2, is DSGVTQTPKHLITATGQRVTLRCSPRSGDLSVYWYQQSLDQGLQFLIQYYNGEERAKGNILERFSAQQFPDLHSELNLSSLELGDSALYFCASSQTITNTGELFFGEGSRLTVL.

This clonotype was counted ten times or more. The chain joins TRBV2 to TRBJ1-5, with 8 bases that match TRBD1. The V and J ends lost 7 bases and 0 bases, in that order; junction bases with no gene match: 5. CDR3 length: 15 amino acids. Germline CDR1 is SNHLY and CDR2 is FYNNEI. For the CDR3, the DNA is TGTGCCAGCAATCCCGGGACAGGTAGCAATCAGCCCCAGCATTTT. Amino acid sequence: CASNPGTGSNQPQHF.

Many counts were recorded for this clonotype. The rearrangement links TRBV29-1 to TRBJ1-2; 9 bases fit TRBD1. Germline CDR1 reads SQVTM; CDR2 reads ANQGSEA. This CDR3 spans 15 amino acids. J was trimmed by 4 bases and V by 3 bases; bases with no gene match: 9. Here the CDR3 reads CSVEGQGPVLYGYTF. CDR3 nucleotide sequence: TGCAGCGTTGAGGGACAGGGACCAGTTCTCTATGGCTACACCTTC.

In its sample, this clonotype was seen a few times. The gene calls are TRBV12-3 or TRBV12-4 and TRBJ2-2, with 10 bases that match TRBD1. Trimming cost V 6 bases and J 5 bases; bases outside gene matches: 6. This CDR3 is built from 15 residues. CDR3 loop: CASRGDRGWTGELFF. The CDR3 DNA follows: TGTGCCAGCAGAGGGGACAGGGGTTGGACCGGGGAGCTGTTTTTT.

This chain joins TRBV15 and TRBJ2-5; D unclear. Germline V gene sequence: CDR1 LNHNV, CDR2 YYDKDF (reference sequence). The CDR3 is 15 residues long. Trimming left V 0 bases short and J 5 bases short, with 13 bases between. Written as DNA, the CDR3 is TGTGCCACCAGCAGAGATAAACTGCCTGTGGAGACCCAGTACTTC. This encodes CATSRDKLPVETQYF.

The V and J genes are TRBV20-1 and TRBJ1-5; D might be TRBD1 (6 bases). The CDR3 totals 14 residues. V lost 6 bases, J lost 0 bases, and 12 bases lay in between. Germline CDR1 reads DFQATT; CDR2 reads SNEGSKA (reference sequence). The CDR3 reads CSAQQGYSNQPQHF. The DNA of the CDR3 is TGCAGTGCGCAGCAGGGGTATAGCAATCAGCCCCAGCATTTT.

This clonotype has a count of ten or more. V usage is TRBV3-1 and J usage is TRBJ1-1; D is undetermined. CDR3 size: 12 residues. V was pared by 1 base and J by 5 bases, with 5 bases between. The germline V gene has CDR1 LGHDT and CDR2 YNNKEL (reference sequence). This chain's CDR3 is CASSQGRTEAFF. The DNA of the CDR3 is TGTGCCAGCAGCCAAGGGCGAACTGAAGCTTTCTTT.

Many counts were recorded for this clonotype. The CDR3 loop is CSVGDGSLYEQYF. The CDR3 DNA follows: TGCAGCGTTGGGGACGGGAGCCTTTACGAGCAGTACTTC. The rearrangement joins TRBV29-1 to TRBJ2-7; tentative D call: TRBD2 (6 bases). Germline CDR1 and CDR2: SQVTM and ANQGSEA. V dropped 4 bases and J dropped 4 bases, with 14 bases sitting between them. The CDR3 has 13 amino acids.

This clonotype was picked up many times. The CDR3 protein is CASSLSGGAYEQYF. The CDR3 nucleotides are TGTGCCAGCAGCTTATCTGGGGGGGCCTACGAGCAGTACTTC. The V gene is TRBV7-9, the J gene TRBJ2-7, with TRBD2 matching over 7 bases. J gave up 2 bases and V 2 bases, and 3 bases lay outside the gene matches. The germline CDR1 and CDR2 sequences are SEHNR and FQNEAQ (reference sequence). There are 14 residues in the CDR3.

In this sample, this clonotype turned up many times. The chain uses TRBV24-1 and TRBJ2-2; maybe TRBD2 (5 bases). Germline CDR1 is KGHDR and CDR2 is SFDVKD. The CDR3 spans 13 residues. The V gene lost 7 bases and the J gene lost 6 bases, with 11 bases spanning the gap. The CDR3, as DNA: TGTGCCACCAGGCCTGGGAGATCCGGGGAGCTGTTTTTT. Translating gives CATRPGRSGELFF.

In DNA, the CDR3 is TGTGCCAGCAGTTTCACCCCCCCTCGGCACGGGTACAATCAGCCCCAGCATTTT. It encodes CASSFTPPRHGYNQPQHF. V and J are TRBV6-5 and TRBJ1-5, with D hard to call. The CDR3 contains 18 residues. Germline lookup yields CDR1 MNHEY and CDR2 SVGAGI. V was pared by 4 bases and J by 3 bases, with 22 bases between.

The sample holds one count of this clonotype. A much larger clone differs from this one at a single base, so this may be a read error. The rearrangement joins TRBV7-7 to TRBJ2-2; TRBD1 is a possible D gene (5 bases). The V gene's germline CDR1 is SSHAT and CDR2 FNYEAQ (reference sequence). Trimming took 4 bases from V and 2 from J, leaving 11 bases between them. CDR3 length equals 15 residues. CDR3 amino acids: CASSYKQANTGELFF. The CDR3 nucleotides are TGTGCCAGCAGCTACAAACAGGCTAACACCGGGGAGCTGTTTTTT.

Many counts were recorded for this clonotype. The chain links TRBV7-8 to TRBJ2-7; D unresolved. Germline V gene lookup returns CDR1 SGHVS and CDR2 FQNEAQ. The CDR3 length is 11 residues. V was trimmed by 2 bases and J by 6 bases, leaving 5 bases between them. CDR3 protein: CASSLKREQYF. CDR3 nucleotide sequence: TGTGCCAGCAGCTTAAAACGCGAGCAGTACTTC.

The gene calls are TRBV29-1 and TRBJ2-7; 14 bases align to TRBD2. The CDR3 is 14 amino acids. Trimming took 8 bases from V and 9 from J; bases not matched to a gene: 12. Germline V CDR1 and CDR2: SQVTM, ANQGSEA. CDR3 amino acids: CSLTSGRVQPGQYF. In DNA, the CDR3 is TGCAGCTTGACTAGCGGGAGGGTTCAGCCCGGGCAGTACTTC.